This record covers a single T cell receptor beta chain. Authors' data handling: By means of reference gene primer amplification, nucleated cell counts were estimated. Here immunoSEQ multiplex PCR was the method, and the copy in TCRdb shows in-frame clones only, minus some. V, J and clone size are those of that table, while D and trimming were read from the DNA. The profile shows roughly 250,000 clones, around 83% of them singletons. Germline V gene lookup returns CDR1 KGHSH and CDR2 LQKENI. This CDR3 has 15 residues. V dropped 6 bases and J dropped 1 base, with 13 bases sitting between them. The data stem from a study of blood T cell repertoires in COVID-19. Study details: COVID-19 samples, acute and convalescent, were from the United States, Italy and Spain. Sample material is recorded as cDNA or gDNA derived from T cells, B-cell-depleted T cells, or PBMCs.

The receptor's source is an elderly woman with acute or convalescent COVID-19. The genes are TRBV18 and TRBJ1-5; D possibly corresponds to TRBD1 (5 bases). Sequences were obtained from peripheral blood. CDR3 in DNA: TGTGCCAGCTCCCGGGGGTCCGGGAGCAATCAGCCCCAGCATTTT. As protein: CASSRGSGSNQPQHF.